This T cell receptor beta chain appears in the sequencing data of a study of beta chain features in type 1 diabetes. The study's findings and limits: Among patients, naive, central memory and Treg TCRB repertoires appeared more similar than among healthy donors.

Trimming cost V 3 bases and J 6 bases, with 11 bases left between them. In germline, CDR1 is SGHTA, CDR2 FQGNSA. The CDR3 contains 14 residues. This clone was found a few times. Its antigen is still unknown. The isolated RNA, all of it, was reverse transcribed, so expressed TCRB transcripts were what got sequenced. There were about 3.57 million reads on average in the naive, central memory and regulatory T cell samples. Profiled with immunoSEQ multiplex PCR; TCRdb holds only in-frame clones, not every one. The sample has 500,000 to 700,000 clones; roughly 16% are singletons. The J gene is TRBJ2-2, the V gene TRBV7-2, with D possibly called TRBD1 or TRBD2 (5 bases each). The TCR originated in a man aged 18-30 years in good health. Sequencing was performed on naive CD4+ T cells from blood. The CDR3 DNA is TGTGCCAGCAGCTTCAGAGGGGTGTCCGGGGAGCTGTTTTTT. Translation: CASSFRGVSGELFF.